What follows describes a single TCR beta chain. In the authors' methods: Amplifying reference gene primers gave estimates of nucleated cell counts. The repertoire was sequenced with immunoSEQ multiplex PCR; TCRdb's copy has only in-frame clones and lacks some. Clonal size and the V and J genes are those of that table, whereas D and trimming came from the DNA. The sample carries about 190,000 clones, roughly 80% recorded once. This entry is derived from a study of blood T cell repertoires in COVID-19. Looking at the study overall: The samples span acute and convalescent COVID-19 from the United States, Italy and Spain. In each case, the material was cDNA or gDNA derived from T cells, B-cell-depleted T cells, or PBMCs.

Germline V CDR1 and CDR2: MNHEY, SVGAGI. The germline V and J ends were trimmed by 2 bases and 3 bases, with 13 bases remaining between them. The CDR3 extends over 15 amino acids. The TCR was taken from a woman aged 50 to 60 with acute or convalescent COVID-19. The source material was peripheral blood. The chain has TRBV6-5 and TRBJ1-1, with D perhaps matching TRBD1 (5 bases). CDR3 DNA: TGTGCCAGCAGTTACCAGCGAGGGGACTACACTGAAGCTTTCTTT. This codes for CASSYQRGDYTEAFF.